Each of the 2 T cell receptor beta chains below was sequenced from the same sample in a study of blood T cell repertoires in COVID-19. The table came from immunoSEQ multiplex PCR; TCRdb's copy has only in-frame clones and leaves some out. The top ten hold over 2.5% of the sample, which has some 230,000 clones, 85% seen once. Sequenced sample: peripheral blood. The source of these receptors is a man aged 50-60 years who had recovered from COVID-19.

This chain's CDR3 is CASSQDIRLYGYTF. In DNA form, the CDR3 reads TGTGCCAGCAGCCAAGATATAAGACTCTATGGCTACACCTTC. The chain joins TRBV3-1 (or the pseudogene TRBV3-2) to TRBJ1-2; D is undetermined. V lost 0 bases, J lost 4 bases, and 9 bases lay in between. Germline V gives CDR1 LGHDT, CDR2 YNNKEL (reference sequence). CDR3 length: 14 amino acids.

The count of this clone is one. The gene calls are TRBV5-1 and TRBJ2-7; perhaps TRBD2 as D (7 bases). The germline V gene encodes CDR1 SGHRS and CDR2 YFSETQ. This CDR3 region has 15 residues. Deletions cut 5 bases from V and 3 bases from J, with 18 bases between. In nucleotides, the CDR3 is TGCGCCAGCAGTCGCGCGCGGGGGCCGGGCTACGAGCAGTACTTC. Amino acids: CASSRARGPGYEQYF.